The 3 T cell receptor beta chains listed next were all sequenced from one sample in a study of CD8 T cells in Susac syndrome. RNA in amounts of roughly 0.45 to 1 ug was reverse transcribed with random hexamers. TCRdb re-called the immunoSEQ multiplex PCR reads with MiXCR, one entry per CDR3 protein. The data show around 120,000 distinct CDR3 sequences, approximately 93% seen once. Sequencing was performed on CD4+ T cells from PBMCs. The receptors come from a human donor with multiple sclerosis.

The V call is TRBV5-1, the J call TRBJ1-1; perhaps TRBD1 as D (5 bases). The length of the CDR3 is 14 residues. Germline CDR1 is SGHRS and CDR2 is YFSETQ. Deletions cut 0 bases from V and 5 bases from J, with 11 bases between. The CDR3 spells CASSLGVDITEAFF. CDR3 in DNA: TGCGCCAGCAGCTTGGGGGTGGACATTACTGAAGCTTTCTTT.

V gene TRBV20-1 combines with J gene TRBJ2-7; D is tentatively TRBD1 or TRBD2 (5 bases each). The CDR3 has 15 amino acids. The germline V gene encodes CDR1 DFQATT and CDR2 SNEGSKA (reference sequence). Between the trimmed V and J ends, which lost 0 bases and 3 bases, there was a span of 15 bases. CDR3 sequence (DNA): TGCAGTGCTAGAGATCGACGGGGCCTTATCTACGAGCAGTACTTC. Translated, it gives CSARDRRGLIYEQYF.

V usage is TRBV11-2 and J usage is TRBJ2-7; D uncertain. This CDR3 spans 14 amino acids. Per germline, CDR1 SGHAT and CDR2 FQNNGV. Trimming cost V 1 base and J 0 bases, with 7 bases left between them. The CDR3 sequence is CASSLVRSSYEQYF. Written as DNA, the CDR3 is TGTGCCAGCAGCTTAGTCCGGTCCTCCTACGAGCAGTACTTC.